These 8 T cell receptor beta chains share one sample of origin, sequenced in a study of T cell responses to AZD1222 COVID-19 vaccine. TCRdb's table, derived via immunoSEQ multiplex PCR, lists solely in-frame clones and lacks some. The sample lists approximately 170,000 clones, 93% occurring once. Sequences were derived from peripheral blood, sampled on day 0 of AZD1222 vaccination. These TCRs come from an adult in good health.

J is TRBJ1-2 and V is TRBV29-1; D is possibly TRBD1 (5 bases). The CDR3 sequence is 13 residues long. The V and J ends lost 8 bases and 3 bases respectively, with 16 bases between them. Germline values: CDR1 SQVTM, CDR2 ANQGSEA. CDR3 amino acids: CSFRGWEDYGYTF. The CDR3, as DNA: TGCAGCTTTCGGGGGTGGGAGGACTATGGCTACACCTTC.

The V call is TRBV7-7, the J call TRBJ1-1; D remains ambiguous. Germline assignment: CDR1 SSHAT and CDR2 FNYEAQ (reference sequence). CDR3 length: 13 residues. Deletions cut 5 bases from V and 5 bases from J, with 12 bases between. The CDR3 region is CASSPLPGTEAFF. CDR3 bases: TGTGCCAGCAGCCCCCTGCCTGGGACTGAAGCTTTCTTT.

The chain carries TRBV27 and TRBJ2-3, with a possible D match to TRBD2 (6 bases). The CDR3 contains 14 residues. V lost 5 bases, J lost 5 bases, and 14 bases lay in between. Germline values: CDR1 MNHEY, CDR2 SMNVEV (reference sequence). The DNA for the CDR3 is TGTGCCAGCAGTCGATACGGGGGTAGAGATACGCAGTATTTT. Translation gives CASSRYGGRDTQYF.

V gene TRBV25-1 combines with J gene TRBJ1-1, with D unresolved. Germline loops: CDR1 MGHDK, CDR2 SYGVNS. The CDR3 is made up of 14 amino acids. The V end was cut by 6 bases, the J end by 1 base, with 12 bases between. The CDR3 reads CASRSVLPNTEAFF. CDR3 DNA sequence: TGTGCCAGCAGATCAGTTCTCCCGAACACTGAAGCTTTCTTT.

This chain connects TRBV28 to TRBJ1-4, with D tentatively TRBD1 (6 bases). Trimming left V 3 bases short and J 6 bases short, with 11 bases between. This CDR3 is built from 14 residues. In germline, CDR1 is MDHEN, CDR2 SYDVKM. Here the CDR3 reads CASSLAGVDEKLFF. CDR3 coding DNA: TGTGCCAGCAGTTTGGCAGGGGTGGATGAAAAACTGTTTTTT.

This clone was observed a few times. V and J are TRBV28 and TRBJ1-2, with 9 bases lining up with TRBD1. After removal of 5 bases from V and 8 bases from J, the junction contained 12 bases not matched to a gene. CDR3 size: 15 residues. Germline loops: CDR1 MDHEN, CDR2 SYDVKM. CDR3 sequence: CASSPFTGGLEGYTF. DNA for the CDR3: TGTGCCAGCAGTCCATTTACAGGGGGCCTCGAGGGCTACACCTTC.

The count of this clone is one. J is TRBJ2-5 and V is TRBV4-1; D ambiguous. The CDR3 runs 13 residues. Germline CDR1 reads MGHRA; CDR2 reads YSYEKL. Trimming shortened V by 0 bases and J by 5 bases, and 7 bases separated the two germline ends. The CDR3 DNA reads as TGCGCCAGCAGCCAAGAAAGTTGGGAGACCCAGTACTTC. This sequence encodes CASSQESWETQYF.

This clone appeared a single time. V and J are TRBV7-8 and TRBJ2-5, with D perhaps matching TRBD1 (6 bases). This CDR3 has 13 amino acids. V dropped 4 bases and J dropped 4 bases, with 10 bases sitting between them. The germline V gene encodes CDR1 SGHVS and CDR2 FQNEAQ. CDR3 DNA sequence: TGTGCCAGCAGCTGGACAGAAGGAGAGACCCAGTACTTC. Encoded protein: CASSWTEGETQYF.